This entry lists 9 T cell receptor beta chains sequenced from one sample in a study of blood T cell repertoires in COVID-19. Method: immunoSEQ multiplex PCR; TCRdb's copy keeps in-frame clones and lacks some. The top ten hold around 0.77% of the sample, which has 150,000 to 200,000 clones, over 75% seen once. Material for sequencing was PBMCs or T cells enriched from blood (not recorded which). The receptor source for this set is a woman aged 18-29 years who had recovered from COVID-19.

The rearrangement uses TRBV9 and TRBJ2-3, with 8 bases matching TRBD2. Unmatched junction bases numbered 10, after V lost 7 bases and J lost 0 bases. The CDR3 runs to 16 residues. Per germline, CDR1 SGDLS and CDR2 YYNGEE. The CDR3 here is CASGPAGVVSTDTQYF. The DNA of the CDR3 is TGTGCCAGCGGTCCAGCGGGAGTCGTAAGCACAGATACGCAGTATTTT.

V gene TRBV7-9 combines with J gene TRBJ2-1, with D possibly matching TRBD2 (6 bases). The germline gives CDR1 SEHNR, CDR2 FQNEAQ (reference sequence). With 5 bases removed from V and 8 bases from J, the gap between germline ends came to 13 bases. The CDR3 has 13 amino acids. This chain's CDR3 is CASSPGGPDEQFF. The DNA for the CDR3 is TGTGCCAGCAGCCCCGGAGGGCCCGATGAGCAGTTCTTC.

This chain uses TRBV9 with TRBJ1-3; the match to TRBD1 covers 7 bases. Germline CDR1 and CDR2: SGDLS and YYNGEE. CDR3 length equals 12 residues. Germline trimming cut 3 bases from V and 16 bases from J; bases unmatched to any gene: 10. CDR3 in DNA: TGTGCCAGCAGCGGATTAAGGGGGCAGTATTATTTT. Amino acids: CASSGLRGQYYF.

The chain joins TRBV18 to TRBJ2-1; perhaps TRBD2 as D (6 bases). CDR3 size: 15 residues. The V end was cut by 3 bases, the J end by 0 bases, with 9 bases between. Germline assignment: CDR1 KGHSH and CDR2 LQKENI. CDR3 nucleotide sequence: TGTGCCAGCTCACCTAGCGGAAGCTCCTACAATGAGCAGTTCTTC. This codes for CASSPSGSSYNEQFF.

The chain uses TRBV7-3 and TRBJ2-1; 11 bases line up with TRBD2. The V gene's germline CDR1 is SGHTA and CDR2 FQGTGA. J gave up 5 bases and V 4 bases, and 4 bases lay outside the gene matches. The CDR3 has 15 residues. The CDR3 DNA reads as TGTGCCAGCAGCTACCGACTAGCGGGACACAATGAGCAGTTCTTC. As protein: CASSYRLAGHNEQFF.

This chain joins TRBV6-5 and TRBJ1-2; a possible D gene is TRBD1 (5 bases). Germline lookup yields CDR1 MNHEY and CDR2 SVGAGI. CDR3 size: 15 residues. With 0 bases removed from V and 2 bases from J, the gap between germline ends came to 10 bases. This CDR3 is CASSYSLDRNYGYTF. The CDR3, as DNA: TGTGCCAGCAGTTACTCTCTAGACAGAAACTATGGCTACACCTTC.

The chain carries TRBV7-9 and TRBJ2-3, with 12 bases fitting TRBD2. The germline V gene has CDR1 SEHNR and CDR2 FQNEAQ (reference sequence). This CDR3 spans 18 amino acids. Germline trimming cut 5 bases from V and 5 bases from J; bases unmatched to any gene: 14. The CDR3 DNA reads as TGTGCCAGCAGCCGAAGGGGGCTAGCGGGAGGGCAGGGAGATACGCAGTATTTT. This gives the protein CASSRRGLAGGQGDTQYF. Combining the CDR3 with reference TRBV7-9 and TRBJ2-3 gives the whole variable domain DTGVSQNPRHKITKRGQNVTFRCDPISEHNRLYWYRQTLGQGPEFLTYFQNEAQLEKSRLLSDRFSAERPKGSFSTLEIQRTEQGDSAMYLCASSRRGLAGGQGDTQYFGPGTRLTVL.

The V and J genes are TRBV5-1 and TRBJ1-5; D is perhaps TRBD1 (5 bases). The germline V gene has CDR1 SGHRS and CDR2 YFSETQ. Deletions cut 5 bases from V and 7 bases from J, with 19 bases between. This CDR3 is 15 amino acids long. CDR3 protein: CASSPDPGIHQPQHF. The CDR3 DNA reads TGCGCCAGCAGTCCAGATCCAGGGATACACCAGCCCCAGCATTTT.

The chain links TRBV15 to TRBJ2-1; TRBD2 aligns across 11 bases. The germline CDR1 and CDR2 sequences are LNHNV and YYDKDF (reference sequence). This CDR3 is built from 16 residues. V lost 1 base and J lost 3; bases outside the gene matches: 2. The CDR3 here is CATSRGLAGNYNEQFF. The CDR3 nucleotides are TGTGCCACCAGCAGAGGACTAGCGGGAAACTACAATGAGCAGTTCTTC.